Listed here are 17 T cell receptor beta chains from one sample, sequenced in a study of T-cell memory formation after mild COVID-19. Using its own MiXCR run on the 5' RACE reads, TCRdb lists one record per CDR3 protein. The sample includes more than 80,000 distinct CDR3 sequences, around 12% of them seen just once. The sequenced sample consisted of PBMCs or a T cell subset sorted from them (not recorded which). The receptors stem from an adult woman who had mild COVID-19 (a few samples of this study predate the infection). Cell type and time point are not known.

This clonotype came up a few times. V gene TRBV4-1 combines with J gene TRBJ2-5; D possibly corresponds to TRBD2 (6 bases). The CDR3 spans 15 residues. Germline CDR1 and CDR2: MGHRA and YSYEKL. Trimming pared 5 bases from V and 3 bases from J, leaving 16 bases between. The chain's CDR3 is CASSGFWGEEETQYF. CDR3 sequence (DNA): TGCGCCAGCAGCGGTTTTTGGGGGGAAGAAGAGACCCAGTACTTC.

Only a few counts were recorded for this clonotype. This chain uses TRBV9 with TRBJ2-5; TRBD1 matches 7 bases. The length of the CDR3 is 15 residues. Unmatched junction bases numbered 4, after V lost 0 bases and J lost 2 bases. The germline gives CDR1 SGDLS, CDR2 YYNGEE. Written as DNA, the CDR3 is TGTGCCAGCAGCGTAGGACAGGGCAGTCAAGAGACCCAGTACTTC. Its protein is CASSVGQGSQETQYF.

There are a few counts of this clonotype. The CDR3 protein is CASSEAGLAGSREQYF. As DNA, the CDR3 is TGTGCCAGCAGTGAAGCGGGACTAGCGGGATCGCGCGAGCAGTACTTC. The gene calls are TRBV2 and TRBJ2-7; 13 nucleotides match TRBD2. Per the germline V gene, CDR1 is SNHLY and CDR2 is FYNNEI. This CDR3 contains 16 residues. V was clipped by 0 bases and J by 6 bases; unmatched bases: 5.

This clonotype was seen more than once but under ten times. V gene TRBV20-1 combines with J gene TRBJ1-2; D gene unclear. CDR1 is DFQATT, CDR2 SNEGSKA, per germline (reference sequence). The CDR3 sequence is 11 residues long. With 6 bases removed from V and 8 bases from J, the gap between germline ends came to 13 bases. The CDR3 reads CSALQIDGYTF. The CDR3 nucleotides are TGCAGTGCCTTGCAGATCGACGGCTACACCTTC.

Ten or more counts support this clonotype. The chain employs TRBV4-3 and TRBJ2-5; 7 nucleotides agree with TRBD2. This CDR3 has 15 residues. CDR1 LGHNA and CDR2 YSLEER come from the germline V gene. V dropped 0 bases and J dropped 6; count of bases not matched to a gene: 7. This chain's CDR3 is CASSQEATSVKTQYF. Here the CDR3 DNA reads TGCGCCAGCAGCCAAGAGGCTACTAGCGTGAAGACCCAGTACTTC.

This clonotype was seen more than once but under ten times. The chain is built from TRBV10-3 and TRBJ2-7; D is possibly TRBD1 (5 bases). V lost 7 bases and J lost 3, with 13 bases in between. Germline-derived CDR1 and CDR2 are ENHRY and SYGVKD. The CDR3 consists of 13 residues. The CDR3 sequence: CAIMGQGDYEQYF. The CDR3 nucleotides read TGTGCCATCATGGGTCAGGGTGACTACGAGCAGTACTTC.

The rearrangement uses TRBV20-1 and TRBJ2-1, with D perhaps matching TRBD1 or TRBD2 (6 bases each). Trimming took 0 bases from V and 5 from J, leaving 17 bases between them. The CDR3 has 16 amino acids. Germline V gene sequence: CDR1 DFQATT, CDR2 SNEGSKA (reference sequence). CDR3 loop: CSARDTRGPRNNEQFF. The CDR3 region has the DNA TGCAGTGCTAGAGATACTCGGGGGCCTAGGAACAATGAGCAGTTCTTC.

This clonotype was found a few times. V is TRBV5-1 and J is TRBJ2-3; 11 bases line up with TRBD2. Germline V gives CDR1 SGHRS, CDR2 YFSETQ. The CDR3 covers 17 residues. V shed 0 bases, J shed 0 bases, and the junction held 3 bases outside the gene matches. The DNA of the CDR3 is TGCGCCAGCAGCTTGGGACTAGCGGGGACAAGCACAGATACGCAGTATTTT. It codes for CASSLGLAGTSTDTQYF.

This clonotype was detected once. The J gene is TRBJ2-2, the V gene TRBV7-9, with no clear D. The CDR3 loop spans 12 amino acids. The V and J ends lost 4 bases and 7 bases respectively, with 7 bases between them. Germline CDR1 and CDR2: SEHNR and FQNEAQ (reference sequence). The CDR3 nucleotides read TGTGCCAGCAGCTCGCGCGGCGGGGAGCTGTTTTTT. Translation: CASSSRGGELFF.

The V call is TRBV12-3 or TRBV12-4, the J call TRBJ2-3; possibly TRBD1 or TRBD2 for D (5 bases each). This CDR3 comprises 17 residues. Deletions cut 5 bases from V and 2 bases from J, with 20 bases between. The CDR3 coding sequence is TGTGCCAGCAGTCTGCCCCTGAGGGACGGAATCACAGATACGCAGTATTTT. Protein sequence: CASSLPLRDGITDTQYF.

This clonotype turned up a few times. The rearrangement links TRBV7-3 to TRBJ1-6, with D uncertain. V lost 2 bases to trimming and J lost 6 bases, with 11 bases between them. This CDR3 has 15 amino acids. Germline V lookup: CDR1 SGHTA, CDR2 FQGTGA. CDR3 in amino acids: CASSLDGGFNSPLHF. As DNA, the CDR3 is TGTGCCAGCAGCTTAGATGGCGGATTTAATTCACCCCTCCACTTT.

This clonotype has a handful of counts. The V gene is TRBV11-2, the J gene TRBJ1-1; 11 nucleotides align to TRBD1. V lost 6 bases and J lost 4; bases outside the gene matches: 7. The germline CDR1 and CDR2 sequences are SGHAT and FQNNGV. The CDR3 runs 15 residues. This CDR3 reads CASRAGGTGGTEAFF. The CDR3 DNA follows: TGTGCCAGCAGAGCGGGGGGGACAGGGGGCACTGAAGCTTTCTTT.

This sequence joins TRBV9 and TRBJ2-1, with a possible D match to TRBD2 (6 bases). The CDR3 covers 16 residues. Germline V gene data show CDR1 as SGDLS and CDR2 as YYNGEE. V lost 3 bases and J lost 7, with 20 bases in between. The CDR3 DNA follows: TGTGCCAGCAGCGGCCAATGGGACTTCGTCCTGAATGAGCAGTTCTTC. It codes for CASSGQWDFVLNEQFF.

This clonotype was observed a handful of times. This chain links TRBV20-1 with TRBJ2-5, with D possibly being TRBD1 (5 bases). The V gene lost 4 bases and the J gene lost 2 bases, with 17 bases spanning the gap. Germline CDR1 reads DFQATT; CDR2 reads SNEGSKA (reference sequence). This CDR3 has 15 amino acids. The CDR3 coding sequence is TGCAGTGCTAAACATAATATACAGGAGCAAGAGACCCAGTACTTC. Translation gives CSAKHNIQEQETQYF.

The chain is built from TRBV12-3 or TRBV12-4 and TRBJ1-2, with D tentatively TRBD1 (5 bases). V shed 2 bases and J shed 8 bases, with 15 bases lying between them. The CDR3 spans 14 residues. The CDR3 nucleotides read TGTGCCAGCAGTTTACCCGAAATGACAGTGGGCTACACCTTC. It yields the protein CASSLPEMTVGYTF.

This sequence joins TRBV7-9 and TRBJ2-7; D unresolved. The V end lost 5 bases, the J end lost 6 bases, and 11 bases lay between the germline ends. Germline V CDR1 and CDR2: SEHNR, FQNEAQ (reference sequence). The CDR3 consists of 12 residues. CDR3 protein: CASSPTPPEQYF. CDR3 DNA sequence: TGTGCCAGCAGCCCGACACCCCCCGAGCAGTACTTC.

This clonotype was seen only a few times. The CDR3 DNA is TGTGCCAGCAGCTTAAGGGACAATCAGCCCCAGCATTTT. It yields the protein CASSLRDNQPQHF. V gene TRBV7-9 combines with J gene TRBJ1-5, with D unresolved. The CDR3 is 13 residues long. The V and J ends lost 2 bases and 3 bases respectively, with 5 bases between them. The germline CDR1 and CDR2 sequences are SEHNR and FQNEAQ (reference sequence).